This T cell receptor beta chain was recovered during a study of cytomegalovirus exposure and HLA in healthy donors. CDR3 length: 13 residues. In germline, CDR1 is SQVTM, CDR2 ANQGSEA. Unmatched junction bases numbered 1, after V lost 5 bases and J lost 1 base. Regarding the study as a whole: Trimming of TCR beta V- and J-genes showed a link, identified in a later analysis, to a missense DCLRE1C variant. The study reported that TCR beta sequences accurately predicted HLA-A and HLA-B alleles in most subjects. Relative to equally common others, HLA-associated TCR beta chains showed greater clonal expansion in a later analysis.

Regarding this clone: Its antigen is unknown.

PCR was performed using 60 Vbeta and 13 Jbeta primers. Authors' methods: A later analysis counted 65 million to 95 million unique TCR beta chains, around 10 million shared. The repertoire was sequenced with immunoSEQ multiplex PCR; TCRdb's copy has only in-frame clones and lacks some. V and J calls plus clone size are reproduced from that table; the DNA served to infer D and trimming. The sample contains 110,000 to 150,000 clones, about four fifths of which appear only once. Sequences were obtained from PBMCs. The chain links TRBV29-1 to TRBJ2-2, with 7 nucleotides matching TRBD1. This sequence was found in a man aged 35 to 55 in good health and CMV-seronegative. CDR3 bases: TGCAGCGTTACAGGGGAGAACACCGGGGAGCTGTTTTTT. This translates into CSVTGENTGELFF.